The clone carrying this TCR beta chain was found a few times. MiXCR was run by TCRdb on the 5' RACE reads, yielding one entry per CDR3 protein. The table has 400,000 or so distinct CDR3 sequences, approximately 19% seen once; the top ten hold roughly a sixth. The CDR3 extends over 11 amino acids. Deletions cut 7 bases from V and 8 bases from J, with 12 bases between. Germline V gene lookup returns CDR1 MNHNS and CDR2 SASEGT. These data are taken from a study of T cells after yellow fever vaccination. Sample: PBMCs, taken before the yellow fever booster vaccination. The chain has TRBV6-1 and TRBJ2-7; D gene unclear. This TCR derives from a man aged 18 to 29 who received the YFV17D yellow fever vaccine. The CDR3 here is CASTGVDKQYF. DNA of the CDR3: TGTGCCAGCACCGGCGTGGATAAGCAGTACTTC.